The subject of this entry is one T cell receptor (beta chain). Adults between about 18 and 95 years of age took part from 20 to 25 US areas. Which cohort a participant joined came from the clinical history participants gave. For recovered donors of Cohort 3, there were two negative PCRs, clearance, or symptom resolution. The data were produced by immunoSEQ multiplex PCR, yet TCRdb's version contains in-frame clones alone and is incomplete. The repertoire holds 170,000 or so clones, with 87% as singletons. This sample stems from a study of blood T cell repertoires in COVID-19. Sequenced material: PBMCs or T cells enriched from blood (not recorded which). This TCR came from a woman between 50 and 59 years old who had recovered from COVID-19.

In DNA form, the CDR3 reads TGCGCCAGCAGCCGGCGGACGGGGAATGAGCAGTTCTTC. Its protein is CASSRRTGNEQFF. The gene calls are TRBV4-1 and TRBJ2-1; tentatively, D is TRBD2 (5 bases). The CDR3 has 13 amino acids. Trimming removed 4 bases from V and 7 bases from J, with 11 bases in between. The germline V gene encodes CDR1 MGHRA and CDR2 YSYEKL.